The sequence of this T cell receptor beta chain was determined in a study of PD-L1 blockade in urothelial cancer. This sample's time point: peripheral blood 6 weeks after treatment start. The repertoire was sequenced with immunoSEQ multiplex PCR; TCRdb's copy has only in-frame clones and lacks some. Here the sample spans about 120,000 clones, around nine tenths being singletons. Losses at the gene ends were 0 bases for V and 4 bases for J; bases not matched to a gene: 8. CDR3 size: 18 residues. CDR1 is SGDLS and CDR2 is YYNGEE in the germline V gene. The sample was PBMCs, taken around atezolizumab (anti-PD-L1) treatment. The sequence was obtained from a man between 60 and 70 years old with urothelial cancer. The genes are TRBV9 and TRBJ2-2; 11 bases are a match to TRBD2. The chain's CDR3 is CASSVARLAGSGTGELFF. The CDR3 nucleotides read TGTGCCAGCAGCGTAGCTAGACTAGCGGGGTCGGGCACCGGGGAGCTGTTTTTT.